These 29 T cell receptor beta chains were all obtained from the same sample, sequenced in a study of T cell repertoires in cytomegalovirus infection. TCRdb passed the reads through MiXCR, listing each CDR3 protein once. The table lists roughly 920,000 distinct CDR3 sequences, approximately 31% of them singletons, with roughly 13% in the top ten. These receptors are not linked to any known antigen. Specimen: cultured CD8+ T cells from PBMCs, collected from culture after CMV antigen stimulation. All receptors derive from a human donor in good health (CMV status not recorded). Some clones in this sample may be carry-over from other donors' samples.

The rearrangement uses TRBV25-1 and TRBJ1-1; D possibly corresponds to TRBD1 (5 bases). V was cut by 1 base and J by 5 bases, with 11 bases left in between. This CDR3 spans 14 amino acids. Germline values: CDR1 MGHDK, CDR2 SYGVNS. DNA of the CDR3: TGTGCCAGCAGTGAATTGGCAGGGTTGACTGAAGCTTTCTTT. Encoded protein: CASSELAGLTEAFF.

In its sample, this clonotype was seen a few times. CDR3 residues: CSVSIDTQYF. CDR3 nucleotides: TGCAGCGTATCCATAGATACGCAGTATTTT. The chain couples TRBV29-1 to TRBJ2-3; D gene ambiguous. Looked up from germline, CDR1 is SQVTM and CDR2 is ANQGSEA. V was trimmed by 6 bases and J by 5 bases, leaving 6 bases between them. CDR3 length: 10 residues.

CDR3 amino acids: CASSTARPGELFF. Here the CDR3 DNA reads TGTGCCAGCAGTACTGCCCGCCCGGGGGAGCTGTTTTTT. This chain connects TRBV9 to TRBJ2-2; D not resolved. Trimming removed 5 bases at V and 8 bases at J, with 13 bases between. CDR1 and CDR2 (germline): SGDLS, YYNGEE. This CDR3 spans 13 amino acids.

This clonotype came up a few times. This chain connects TRBV5-1 to TRBJ2-7; D unclear. V was pared by 3 bases and J by 3 bases, with 13 bases between. The CDR3 has 14 amino acids. Germline V gene sequence: CDR1 SGHRS, CDR2 YFSETQ. CDR3 sequence: CASSSRMDGYEQYF. CDR3 coding DNA: TGCGCCAGCAGCTCCAGGATGGACGGCTACGAGCAGTACTTC.

This chain uses TRBV12-5 with TRBJ2-5; TRBD1 is a possible D gene (5 bases). Germline loops: CDR1 LGHNT, CDR2 FRNRAP. The V end lost 4 bases, the J end lost 3 bases, and 12 bases lay between the germline ends. The CDR3 length is 14 residues. This CDR3 is CASGSDLTEETQYF. Written as DNA, the CDR3 is TGTGCTAGTGGTTCCGACCTGACAGAAGAGACCCAGTACTTC.

The chain recombines TRBV11-2 with TRBJ1-3; D perhaps matches TRBD1 (6 bases). The length of the CDR3 is 17 residues. V was pared by 5 bases and J by 4 bases, with 21 bases between. The germline V gene has CDR1 SGHAT and CDR2 FQNNGV. This CDR3 is CASSLNAYREQGNTIYF. The CDR3 coding sequence is TGTGCCAGCAGCCTCAACGCTTACAGGGAACAAGGAAACACCATATATTTT. Combining the CDR3 with reference TRBV11-2 and TRBJ1-3 gives the whole variable domain EAGVAQSPRYKIIEKRQSVAFWCNPISGHATLYWYQQILGQGPKLLIQFQNNGVVDDSQLPKDRFSAERLKGVDSTLKIQPAKLEDSAVYLCASSLNAYREQGNTIYFGEGSWLTVV.

A few counts support this clonotype. The J gene is TRBJ1-3, the V gene TRBV28, with D maybe TRBD1 (5 bases). The CDR3 covers 16 residues. Germline V gene data show CDR1 as MDHEN and CDR2 as SYDVKM. Between the trimmed V and J ends, which lost 2 bases and 10 bases, there was a span of 21 bases. The DNA for the CDR3 is TGTGCCAGCAGTTTAGAAGGCGACAGCTGGGAACGGACCATATATTTT. This sequence encodes CASSLEGDSWERTIYF.

The CDR3 DNA reads as TGTGCCAGCAGTTACGGCGGATTGCAGTTCTTC. Protein sequence: CASSYGGLQFF. The chain is built from TRBV6-6 and TRBJ2-1, with no clear D. This CDR3 is 11 amino acids long. V lost 2 bases to trimming and J lost 12 bases, with 8 bases between them. Germline CDR1 reads MNHNY; CDR2 reads SVGAGI (reference sequence).

The chain carries TRBV7-6 and TRBJ2-2; the D is unclear. Germline CDR1 is SGHVS and CDR2 is FNYEAQ. The CDR3 covers 14 residues. Trimming removed 5 bases from V and 6 bases from J, with 13 bases in between. CDR3 amino acids: CASSRTVDPGELFF. CDR3 in DNA: TGTGCCAGCAGCAGGACCGTAGACCCCGGGGAGCTGTTTTTT.

Regarding this clonotype: The junction differs from germline at one of its ends, possibly a read error. The chain uses TRBV6-5 and TRBJ2-1; D might be TRBD1 (5 bases). Germline loops: CDR1 MNHEY, CDR2 SVGAGI. CDR3 length: 14 amino acids. This CDR3 reads CASSQSDRYNKQFF. CDR3 nucleotide sequence: TGTGCCAGCAGCCAAAGTGACAGATACAATAAGCAGTTCTTC.

This clonotype was counted a few times. CDR3 loop: CASSLVLRTGNTGELFF. In nucleotides, the CDR3 is TGTGCCAGCAGCTTAGTCCTTCGGACAGGGAACACCGGGGAGCTGTTTTTT. The J gene is TRBJ2-2, the V gene TRBV7-6; 7 nucleotides agree with TRBD1. V lost 1 base, J lost 1 base, and 6 bases stayed unmatched. The germline CDR1 and CDR2 sequences are SGHVS and FNYEAQ. The CDR3 sequence is 17 residues long.

On this clonotype itself: It may be a read error: a sequence one base away is much more abundant. The rearrangement uses TRBV7-3 and TRBJ2-1; D uncertain. With 3 bases removed from V and 7 bases from J, the gap between germline ends came to 10 bases. Germline V gives CDR1 SGHTA, CDR2 FQGTGA. This CDR3 region has 13 residues. This CDR3 is CASSLRRNNEQFF. The DNA of the CDR3 is TGTGCCAGCAGCTTGAGGCGGAATAATGAGCAGTTCTTC. Based on the CDR3 plus reference TRBV7-3 and TRBJ2-1, the full variable domain is GAGVSQTPSNKVTEKGKYVELRCDPISGHTALYWYRQSLGQGPEFLIYFQGTGAADDSGLPNDRFFAVRPEGSVSTLKIQRTERGDSAVYLCASSLRRNNEQFFGPGTRLTVL.

This clonotype turned up a few times. The chain employs TRBV6-4 and TRBJ2-3; 11 nucleotides align to TRBD1. The CDR3 length is 14 residues. V lost 4 bases, J lost 4 bases, and 1 base stayed unmatched. Germline CDR1 and CDR2: MRHNA and SNTAGT. The CDR3 sequence: CASSGTGGADTQYF. The CDR3 nucleotides read TGTGCCAGCAGTGGGACAGGGGGCGCAGATACGCAGTATTTT.

This clonotype has more than one count but fewer than ten. The rearrangement joins TRBV3-1 to TRBJ1-2; TRBD1 agrees at 7 bases. The CDR3 is 16 amino acids. Germline CDR1 is LGHDT and CDR2 is YNNKEL (reference sequence). The junction had 16 bases not matched to a gene; V was cut back by 4 bases and J by 8 bases. CDR3 DNA: TGTGCCAGCAGCCGCCCCCGGGACAGAAGATTGGGAGGCTACACCTTC. Its translation is CASSRPRDRRLGGYTF.

The chain carries TRBV7-9 and TRBJ2-3; 8 bases match TRBD2. Germline V gene sequence: CDR1 SEHNR, CDR2 FQNEAQ (reference sequence). Trimming cost V 3 bases and J 4 bases; bases outside gene matches: 12. This CDR3 is built from 17 residues. The DNA of the CDR3 is TGTGCCAGCAGCTTCGGGGGGGCCATCGATTTGGCAGATACGCAGTATTTT. It codes for CASSFGGAIDLADTQYF.

V is TRBV20-1 and J is TRBJ2-1, with D tentatively TRBD1 (5 bases). The germline V gene encodes CDR1 DFQATT and CDR2 SNEGSKA (reference sequence). Trimming removed 6 bases from V and 0 bases from J, with 12 bases in between. The CDR3 totals 14 residues. The CDR3 nucleotides read TGCAGTGCGAGCCCAGGGATCTCCTACAATGAGCAGTTCTTC. Translated, it gives CSASPGISYNEQFF.

CDR3 sequence: CASSQTGTLYGYTF. CDR3 DNA sequence: TGCGCCAGCAGCCAAACCGGGACGCTCTATGGCTACACCTTC. V and J are TRBV4-3 and TRBJ1-2; TRBD1 is a possible D gene (5 bases). The CDR3 consists of 14 residues. Per the germline V gene, CDR1 is LGHNA and CDR2 is YSLEER. The V gene lost 2 bases and the J gene lost 4 bases, with 11 bases spanning the gap.

The chain has TRBV14 and TRBJ1-2; 7 bases line up with TRBD1. The V and J ends lost 4 bases and 6 bases, in that order; junction bases with no gene match: 20. This CDR3 contains 18 residues. The germline gives CDR1 SGHDN, CDR2 FVKESK. CDR3 bases: TGTGCCAGCAGCCCGACTATACGGGACAGTGGGACTAAGGATGGCTACACCTTC. The encoded protein is CASSPTIRDSGTKDGYTF.

The J gene is TRBJ2-5, the V gene TRBV6-2 or TRBV6-3, with 8 nucleotides matching TRBD2. Germline CDR1 is MNHEY and CDR2 is SVGEGT. V was pared by 2 bases and J by 3 bases, with 11 bases of the junction left unmatched. This CDR3 has 17 amino acids. The CDR3 reads CASSYPLEGAGEETQYF. The CDR3 bases are TGTGCCAGCAGTTACCCCTTGGAAGGAGCGGGGGAAGAGACCCAGTACTTC.

This clonotype was detected only a few times. V gene TRBV28 combines with J gene TRBJ2-1, with 10 bases that match TRBD1. The J segment lost 4 bases and the V segment lost 6 bases, leaving 6 bases of the junction unmatched. The CDR3 length is 15 residues. Germline CDR1 is MDHEN and CDR2 is SYDVKM. The CDR3 protein is CASRTGGSLYNEQFF. As DNA, the CDR3 is TGTGCCAGCAGGACAGGGGGCTCCCTATACAATGAGCAGTTCTTC.

This clonotype was counted between two and nine times. The CDR3 bases are TGTGCCAGCAGTTCTGGGGGACGCGGCCAAGAGACCCAGTACTTC. Amino acids: CASSSGGRGQETQYF. V and J are TRBV27 and TRBJ2-5, with D perhaps being TRBD1 or TRBD2 (5 bases each). Germline V gene sequence: CDR1 MNHEY, CDR2 SMNVEV (reference sequence). The CDR3 is made up of 15 amino acids. The V end lost 4 bases, the J end lost 1 base, and 13 bases lay between the germline ends.

In this sample, this clonotype turned up a few times. The V and J genes are TRBV7-6 and TRBJ1-4; the D gene is possibly TRBD1 (5 bases). The CDR3 contains 13 residues. V shed 4 bases and J shed 4 bases, with 7 bases lying between them. The V gene's germline CDR1 is SGHVS and CDR2 FNYEAQ. The DNA of the CDR3 is TGTGCCAGCAGCTGGAGGGGTAATGAAAAACTGTTTTTT. This sequence encodes CASSWRGNEKLFF.

There are many counts of this clonotype. This rearrangement joins TRBV7-2 to TRBJ1-1; D is possibly TRBD1 (5 bases). V was trimmed by 5 bases and J by 1 base, leaving 14 bases between them. The CDR3 runs 15 residues. Per the germline V gene, CDR1 is SGHTA and CDR2 is FQGNSA. CDR3 bases: TGTGCCAGCAGCCCCATGGGACTCCCGAACACTGAAGCTTTCTTT. This encodes CASSPMGLPNTEAFF.

The chain carries TRBV20-1 and TRBJ2-3; TRBD1 agrees at 9 bases. From germline, CDR1 is DFQATT and CDR2 SNEGSKA (reference sequence). Unmatched junction bases numbered 9, after V lost 2 bases and J lost 6 bases. The CDR3 sequence is 15 residues long. For the CDR3, the DNA is TGCAGTGCTAGACCTCGACAGGGGGGTGAGGATACGCAGTATTTT. Translated: CSARPRQGGEDTQYF.

This clonotype was seen a handful of times. V is TRBV12-5 and J is TRBJ1-1; a possible D gene is TRBD1 (5 bases). Trimming took off 0 bases at V and 4 bases at J, with 15 bases between the two ends. Germline CDR1 is LGHNT and CDR2 is FRNRAP. This CDR3 has 16 residues. The CDR3 nucleotides read TGTGCTAGTGGTTTGGTACAAATGGCAGGGCTCACTGAAGCTTTCTTT. Its protein is CASGLVQMAGLTEAFF.

Only a few counts were recorded for this clonotype. The chain recombines TRBV7-9 with TRBJ2-3; 11 bases are a match to TRBD2. The V and J ends lost 5 bases and 2 bases, in that order; junction bases with no gene match: 6. The length of the CDR3 is 16 residues. CDR1 is SEHNR and CDR2 is FQNEAQ in the germline V gene (reference sequence). DNA of the CDR3: TGTGCCAGCAGCACCACTAGCGGGGGCCACACAGATACGCAGTATTTT. Protein: CASSTTSGGHTDTQYF.

This clonotype has more than one count but fewer than ten. The genes are TRBV7-9 and TRBJ2-1; TRBD1 might be the D (6 bases). Germline V lookup: CDR1 SEHNR, CDR2 FQNEAQ (reference sequence). Trimming left V 8 bases short and J 6 bases short, with 8 bases between. The CDR3 consists of 11 residues. CDR3 in amino acids: CASQDSNEQFF. The DNA of the CDR3 is TGTGCCAGCCAGGACAGCAATGAGCAGTTCTTC.

The CDR3 loop is CASSDSQQEGYNEQFF. The CDR3 nucleotides read TGTGCCAGCAGTGACTCCCAGCAAGAGGGCTACAATGAGCAGTTCTTC. The rearrangement links TRBV6-4 to TRBJ2-1, with D perhaps TRBD2 (5 bases). The germline CDR1 and CDR2 sequences are MRHNA and SNTAGT. This CDR3 contains 16 residues. Trimming took off 0 bases at V and 3 bases at J, with 12 bases between the two ends.

This clonotype was picked up a small number of times. The chain carries TRBV5-6 and TRBJ2-7; possible D gene TRBD1, 6 bases. This CDR3 is built from 16 residues. Germline V gene sequence: CDR1 SGHDT, CDR2 YYEEEE. Trimming pared 5 bases from V and 2 bases from J, leaving 20 bases between. DNA for the CDR3: TGTGCCAGCAGAACTTTCCCCGACAGGACAACCTACGAGCAGTACTTC. Protein sequence: CASRTFPDRTTYEQYF. Using reference TRBV5-6 and TRBJ2-7 for the parts outside the CDR3, the full variable domain is DAGVTQSPTHLIKTRGQQVTLRCSPKSGHDTVSWYQQALGQGPQFIFQYYEEEERQRGNFPDRFSGHQFPNYSSELNVNALLLGDSALYLCASRTFPDRTTYEQYFGPGTRLTVT.